Below are 5 T cell receptor beta chains sequenced from a single sample in a study of blood T cell repertoires in COVID-19. Using immunoSEQ multiplex PCR, the repertoire was profiled, and TCRdb retains in-frame clones only, with some absent. The table has more than 300,000 clones, approximately 91% seen once; the top ten hold about 7%. The sample was peripheral blood. These receptors were obtained from a woman in her seventies with COVID-19, enrolled during active disease.

The V call is TRBV5-1, the J call TRBJ2-7; D is perhaps TRBD1 (6 bases). This CDR3 has 13 residues. Germline CDR1 reads SGHRS; CDR2 reads YFSETQ. Trimming stripped 1 base from V and 1 base from J, with 6 bases between. This chain's CDR3 is CASSLTGSYEQYF. The CDR3 DNA sequence: TGCGCCAGCAGCTTGACAGGGTCCTACGAGCAGTACTTC.

The chain joins TRBV20-1 to TRBJ2-7; tentatively, D is TRBD2 (5 bases). Trimming stripped 6 bases from V and 5 bases from J, with 11 bases between. The V gene's germline CDR1 is DFQATT and CDR2 SNEGSKA (reference sequence). The length of the CDR3 is 11 residues. In DNA, the CDR3 is TGCAGTGCCGACTCGGAGGACGAGCAGTACTTC. Encoded protein: CSADSEDEQYF.

This sequence joins TRBV5-5 and TRBJ2-7; D possibly corresponds to TRBD1 (5 bases). The germline V gene encodes CDR1 SGHKS and CDR2 YYEKEE (reference sequence). This CDR3 is built from 13 residues. The V end was cut by 2 bases, the J end by 3 bases, with 9 bases between. The CDR3 here is CASSFSGFYEQYF. In nucleotides, the CDR3 is TGTGCCAGCAGCTTCTCAGGGTTCTACGAGCAGTACTTC.

The chain is built from TRBV30 and TRBJ1-6, with 7 bases lining up with TRBD1. The CDR3 sequence is 17 residues long. J was trimmed by 4 bases and V by 0 bases; bases with no gene match: 9. The germline V gene encodes CDR1 GTSNPN and CDR2 SVGIG (reference sequence). The CDR3 region has the DNA TGTGCCTGGAGTGTTCGGACAGGCTGGGGGTATAATTCACCCCTCCACTTT. Translated, it gives CAWSVRTGWGYNSPLHF. Variable domain in full (rest from reference TRBV30 and TRBJ1-6): SQTIHQWPATLVQPVGSPLSLECTVEGTSNPNLYWYRQAAGRGLQLLFYSVGIGQISSEVPQNLSASRPQDRQFILSSKKLLLSDSGFYLCAWSVRTGWGYNSPLHFGNGTRLTVT.

V usage is TRBV27 and J usage is TRBJ2-5; 12 nucleotides line up with TRBD2. Per the germline V gene, CDR1 is MNHEY and CDR2 is SMNVEV (reference sequence). CDR3 length: 15 amino acids. J was trimmed by 4 bases and V by 5 bases; bases with no gene match: 5. The CDR3 reads CASSPSGGAGETQYF. CDR3 nucleotides: TGTGCCAGCAGTCCTAGCGGGGGGGCCGGAGAGACCCAGTACTTC.